This TCR beta chain was sequenced during a study of STAT3 mutations in large granular lymphocyte leukemia. On this clone itself: Antigen specificity is unknown.

Around 40,000 productive templates were obtained per sample on average. TCRdb keeps only in-frame clones here, not all; method: immunoSEQ multiplex PCR. The repertoire consists of 35,000 to 50,000 clones, with roughly three quarters occurring once and the leading ten covering 0.43%. Trimming cost V 3 bases and J 5 bases, with 13 bases left between them. Germline values: CDR1 SGHDN, CDR2 FVKESK. The CDR3 is 14 amino acids. General study findings and limits: In T-cell large granular lymphocyte leukemia, about half of patients showed multiple immunodominant subclonotypes.

V usage is TRBV14 and J usage is TRBJ1-2; tentatively, D is TRBD1 (6 bases). The TCR originated in a human donor with T large granular lymphocyte leukemia. Some clones in this sample may be carry-over from other donors' samples. Input material: PBMCs. As DNA, the CDR3 is TGTGCCAGCAGCCAGGTCCCAGGGGTTTATGGCTACACCTTC. Amino acids: CASSQVPGVYGYTF.